This T cell receptor (beta chain) was retrieved from a study of cytomegalovirus exposure and HLA in healthy donors. Findings and limits, study-wide: Later on, a genetic analysis was performed. It linked a missense variant in DCLRE1C with V- and J-gene trimming of TCR beta. A prior analysis recorded that most TCR beta V segments were productive about 87% or about 30% of the time. Later work associated approximately 17,000 TCR beta sequences with HLA alleles at 0.05 false discovery rate. The dataset shows that most TCR sequences were rare, while some public TCRs occurred in many donors.

Worth noting for this clone: Its antigen is not known.

With 60 Vbeta and 13 Jbeta primers, the PCR was carried out. TCRdb keeps only in-frame clones here, not all; method: immunoSEQ multiplex PCR. The profile shows approximately 150,000 clones, around 78% of them singletons. The length of the CDR3 is 14 residues. The V end was cut by 6 bases, the J end by 3 bases, with 15 bases between. The V gene's germline CDR1 is SGHNT and CDR2 YYREEE (reference sequence). The TCR was taken from a woman aged 40 to 50 in good health and CMV-seropositive. Sequencing was carried out using PBMCs. J is TRBJ1-2 and V is TRBV5-4, with D perhaps matching TRBD1 (6 bases). DNA of the CDR3: TGTGCCAGCACAATTTCGACAGGCTACTATGGCTACACCTTC. It yields the protein CASTISTGYYGYTF. The whole variable domain, filled in from reference TRBV5-4 and TRBJ1-2, reads ETGVTQSPTHLIKTRGQQVTLRCSSQSGHNTVSWYQQALGQGPQFIFQYYREEENGRGNFPPRFSGLQFPNYSSELNVNALELDDSALYLCASTISTGYYGYTFGSGTRLTVV.